This T cell receptor (beta chain) was captured by sequencing in a study of T cell repertoires in cytomegalovirus infection (dated by TCRdb to the late 2010s). About the study as a whole: The peptide stimulations were aimed at well-studied HLA-B-restricted epitopes as well as recently identified HLA-C-restricted CMV epitopes, whose presentation resists viral immunomodulation. The HLA type of each donor mattered for the analysis, because public TCR beta signatures pointed to carriage of CMV infection along with the matching HLA type. What the study reported, not specific to this receptor: Cumulative frequency of public TCR beta family members discriminated carriers of CMV infection plus the relevant HLA type in this cohort and an independent approximately 340-donor cohort. The ex vivo response was dominated by HLA-C-restricted CMV-specific TCR beta clonotypes, which also provided the single most frequent clonotype in two of eight donors.

The CDR3 runs 17 amino acids, cysteine and phenylalanine included. The kept DNA is CDR3 alone, 51 bases in frame from the first base. The V end gives up 5 bases and the J end 3 bases, leaving 15 bases in the junction not matched to a gene. The germline V gene provides CDR1 SNHLY and CDR2 FYNNEI. A note on this clonotype: Its antigen is not yet known. Qualities for individual bases were not recorded, and no much larger clone is one base off.

The listed sequencing device is Illumina HiSeq 1500. TCRdb passed the public sequencing reads through fastp at Q25 and MiXCR, retaining productive beta sequences. When rows share a CDR3 protein, they turn into one entry using the most common DNA and genes. The sample has about 83,000 distinct CDR3 sequences on record, approximately 32% of them singletons. Jointly, the top ten make up roughly 70% of the sample. Interpreted using the paper, the treatment or condition label stands for: in vitro stimulation with specific CMV peptide epitopes to enrich CMV-specific T cells. The rearrangement combines TRBV2 with TRBJ1-1, with TRBD1 matching 7 junction bases. The source was CD8+ T cells from cultured PBMCs, collected from culture after CMV antigen stimulation. This sequence was found in a human donor in good health (CMV status not recorded). Some clones in this sample may be carry-over from other donors' samples. The CDR3 corresponds to CASSWDSESGADTEAFF. The nucleotide sequence reads as follows: TGTGCCAGCAGTTGGGACAGCGAATCAGGAGCGGACACTGAAGCTTTCTTT.